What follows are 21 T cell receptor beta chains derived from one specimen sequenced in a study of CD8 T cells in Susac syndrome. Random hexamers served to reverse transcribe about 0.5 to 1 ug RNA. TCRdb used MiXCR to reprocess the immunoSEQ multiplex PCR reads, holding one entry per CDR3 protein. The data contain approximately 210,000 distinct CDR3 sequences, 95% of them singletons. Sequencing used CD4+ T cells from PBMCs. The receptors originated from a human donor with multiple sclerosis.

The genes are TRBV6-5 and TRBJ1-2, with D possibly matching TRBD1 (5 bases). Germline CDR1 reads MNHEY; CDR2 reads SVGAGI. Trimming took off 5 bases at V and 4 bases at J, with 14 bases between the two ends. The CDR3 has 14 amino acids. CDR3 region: CASSASRGGYGYTF. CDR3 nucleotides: TGTGCCAGCAGTGCCAGCCGGGGGGGCTATGGCTACACCTTC.

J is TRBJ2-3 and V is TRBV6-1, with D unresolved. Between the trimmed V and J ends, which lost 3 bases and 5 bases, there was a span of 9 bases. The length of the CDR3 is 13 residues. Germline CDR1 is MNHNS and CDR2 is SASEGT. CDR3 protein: CASSDGWGDTQYF. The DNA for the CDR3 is TGTGCCAGCAGTGACGGATGGGGAGATACGCAGTATTTT.

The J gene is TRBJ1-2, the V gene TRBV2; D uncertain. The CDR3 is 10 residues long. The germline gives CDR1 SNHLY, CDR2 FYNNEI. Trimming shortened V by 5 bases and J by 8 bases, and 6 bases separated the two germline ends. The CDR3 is CASSNMGYTF. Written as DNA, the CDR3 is TGTGCCAGCAGTAATATGGGCTACACCTTC.

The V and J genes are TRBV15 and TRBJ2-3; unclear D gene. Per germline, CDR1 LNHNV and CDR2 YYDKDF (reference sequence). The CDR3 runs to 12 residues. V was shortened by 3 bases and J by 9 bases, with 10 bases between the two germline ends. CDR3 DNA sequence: TGTGCCACCAGCAGGGAACAGACGACGCAGTATTTT. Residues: CATSREQTTQYF. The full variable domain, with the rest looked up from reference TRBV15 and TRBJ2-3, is DAMVIQNPRYQVTQFGKPVTLSCSQTLNHNVMYWYQQKSSQAPKLLFHYYDKDFNNEADTPDNFQSRRPNTSFCFLDIRSPGLGDTAMYLCATSREQTTQYFGPGTRLTVL.

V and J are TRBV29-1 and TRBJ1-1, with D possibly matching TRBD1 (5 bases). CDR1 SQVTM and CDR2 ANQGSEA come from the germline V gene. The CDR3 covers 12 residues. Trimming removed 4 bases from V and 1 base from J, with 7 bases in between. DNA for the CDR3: TGCAGCGTTGTCGGGGCGAACACTGAAGCTTTCTTT. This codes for CSVVGANTEAFF.

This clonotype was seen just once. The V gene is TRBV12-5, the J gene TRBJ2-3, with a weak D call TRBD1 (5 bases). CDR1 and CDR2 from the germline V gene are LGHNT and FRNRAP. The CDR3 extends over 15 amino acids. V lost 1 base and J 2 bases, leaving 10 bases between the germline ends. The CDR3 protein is CASGLDAGLTDTQYF. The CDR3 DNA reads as TGTGCTAGTGGTTTGGATGCAGGGCTCACAGATACGCAGTATTTT.

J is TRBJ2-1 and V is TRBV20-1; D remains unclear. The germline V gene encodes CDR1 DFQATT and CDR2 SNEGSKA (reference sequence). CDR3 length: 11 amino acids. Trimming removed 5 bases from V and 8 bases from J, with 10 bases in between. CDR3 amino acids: CSAGPWDEQFF. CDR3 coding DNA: TGCAGTGCTGGCCCTTGGGATGAGCAGTTCTTC.

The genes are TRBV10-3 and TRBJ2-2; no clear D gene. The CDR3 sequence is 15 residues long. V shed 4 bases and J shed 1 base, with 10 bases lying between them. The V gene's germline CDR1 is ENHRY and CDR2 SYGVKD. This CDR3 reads CAISGMSVNTGELFF. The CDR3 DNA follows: TGTGCCATCAGTGGAATGTCAGTGAACACCGGGGAGCTGTTTTTT.

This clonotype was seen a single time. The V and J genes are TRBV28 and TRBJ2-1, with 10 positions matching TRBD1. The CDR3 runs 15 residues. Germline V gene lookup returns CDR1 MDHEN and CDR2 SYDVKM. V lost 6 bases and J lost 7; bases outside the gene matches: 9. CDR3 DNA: TGTGCCAGCAGCCCTAGACAGGGGGCTTGGAATGAGCAGTTCTTC. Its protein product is CASSPRQGAWNEQFF.

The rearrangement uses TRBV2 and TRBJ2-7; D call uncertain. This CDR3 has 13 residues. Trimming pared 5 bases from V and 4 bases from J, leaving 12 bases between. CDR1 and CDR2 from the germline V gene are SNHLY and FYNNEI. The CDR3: CASSPRKSYEQYF. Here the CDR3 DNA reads TGTGCCAGCAGTCCAAGGAAGAGTTACGAGCAGTACTTC.

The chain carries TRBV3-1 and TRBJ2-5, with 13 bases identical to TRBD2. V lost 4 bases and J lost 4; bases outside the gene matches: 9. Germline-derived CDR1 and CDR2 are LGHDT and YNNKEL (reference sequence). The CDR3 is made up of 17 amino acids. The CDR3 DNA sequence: TGTGCCAGCAGCCTCCGAGGCGGACTAGCGGGAGTAGAGACCCAGTACTTC. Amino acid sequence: CASSLRGGLAGVETQYF.

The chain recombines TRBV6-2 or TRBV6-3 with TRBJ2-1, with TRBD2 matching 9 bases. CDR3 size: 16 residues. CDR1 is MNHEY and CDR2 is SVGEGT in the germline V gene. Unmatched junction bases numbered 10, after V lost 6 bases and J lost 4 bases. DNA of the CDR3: TGTGCCAGCAGAGACGGACTAGCGAGTTCTTACAATGAGCAGTTCTTC. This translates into CASRDGLASSYNEQFF.

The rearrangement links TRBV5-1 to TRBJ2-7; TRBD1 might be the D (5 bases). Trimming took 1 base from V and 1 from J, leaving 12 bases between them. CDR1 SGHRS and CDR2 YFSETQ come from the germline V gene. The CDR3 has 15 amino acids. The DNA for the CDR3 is TGCGCCAGCAGCTTGCAGGGTTTTGCATCCTACGAGCAGTACTTC. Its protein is CASSLQGFASYEQYF. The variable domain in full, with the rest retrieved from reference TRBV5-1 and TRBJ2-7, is KAGVTQTPRYLIKTRGQQVTLSCSPISGHRSVSWYQQTPGQGLQFLFEYFSETQRNKGNFPGRFSGRQFSNSRSEMNVSTLELGDSALYLCASSLQGFASYEQYFGPGTRLTVT.

CDR3 amino acids: CSVGEGANTEAFF. The CDR3 DNA follows: TGCAGCGTTGGAGAGGGGGCCAACACTGAAGCTTTCTTT. The chain uses TRBV29-1 and TRBJ1-1; 7 nucleotides line up with TRBD1. J was trimmed by 2 bases and V by 4 bases; bases with no gene match: 4. The CDR3 has 13 residues. Looked up from germline, CDR1 is SQVTM and CDR2 is ANQGSEA.

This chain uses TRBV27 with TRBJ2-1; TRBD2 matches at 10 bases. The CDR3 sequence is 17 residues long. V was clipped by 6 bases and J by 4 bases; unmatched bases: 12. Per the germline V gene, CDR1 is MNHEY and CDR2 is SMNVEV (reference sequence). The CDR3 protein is CASSPRLAGVRYNEQFF. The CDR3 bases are TGTGCCAGCAGCCCCCGGCTAGCGGGAGTAAGGTACAATGAGCAGTTCTTC.

The CDR3 bases are TGCAGTGCTAGAGAAGTGGTAGATCAGCCCCAGCATTTT. Its protein is CSAREVVDQPQHF. This chain links TRBV20-1 with TRBJ1-5; D ambiguous. In germline, CDR1 is DFQATT, CDR2 SNEGSKA (reference sequence). The ends were cut back, 0 bases at V and 5 bases at J, with 8 bases in the middle. This CDR3 contains 13 residues.

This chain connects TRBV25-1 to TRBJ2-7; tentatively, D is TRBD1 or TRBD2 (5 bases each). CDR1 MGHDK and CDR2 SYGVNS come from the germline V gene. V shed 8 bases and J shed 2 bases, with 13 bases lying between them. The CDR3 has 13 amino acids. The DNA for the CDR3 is TGTGCCAGCGTCCGGGACGGAACCTACGAGCAGTACTTC. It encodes CASVRDGTYEQYF.

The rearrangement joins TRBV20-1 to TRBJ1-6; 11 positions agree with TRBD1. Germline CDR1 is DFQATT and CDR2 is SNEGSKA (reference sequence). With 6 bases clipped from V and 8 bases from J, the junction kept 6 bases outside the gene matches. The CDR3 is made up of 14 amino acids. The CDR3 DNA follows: TGCAGTGCCACAGGACAGGGGGCGGATTCACCCCTCCACTTT. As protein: CSATGQGADSPLHF.

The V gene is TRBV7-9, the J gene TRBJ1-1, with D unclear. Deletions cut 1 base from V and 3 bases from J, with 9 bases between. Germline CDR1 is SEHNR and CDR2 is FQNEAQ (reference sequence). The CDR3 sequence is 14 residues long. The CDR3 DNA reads TGTGCCAGCAGCTTAGGGTGGAGAGACACTGAAGCTTTCTTT. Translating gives CASSLGWRDTEAFF. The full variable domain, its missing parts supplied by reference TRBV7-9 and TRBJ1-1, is DTGVSQNPRHKITKRGQNVTFRCDPISEHNRLYWYRQTLGQGPEFLTYFQNEAQLEKSRLLSDRFSAERPKGSFSTLEIQRTEQGDSAMYLCASSLGWRDTEAFFGQGTRLTVV.

This CDR3 reads CASSPTADRVPYEQYF. The CDR3 bases are TGTGCCAGCAGCCCCACCGCTGACAGGGTTCCCTACGAGCAGTACTTC. The V and J genes are TRBV5-4 and TRBJ2-7; 7 positions agree with TRBD1. This CDR3 has 16 residues. The germline CDR1 and CDR2 sequences are SGHNT and YYREEE (reference sequence). V lost 4 bases, J lost 2 bases, and 12 bases stayed unmatched.

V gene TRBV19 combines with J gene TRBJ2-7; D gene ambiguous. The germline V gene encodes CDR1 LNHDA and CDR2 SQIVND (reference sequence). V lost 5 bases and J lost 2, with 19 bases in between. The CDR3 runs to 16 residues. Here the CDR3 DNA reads TGTGCCAGTAGTCTCACAGATTCTCCACGAACCTACGAGCAGTACTTC. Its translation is CASSLTDSPRTYEQYF.